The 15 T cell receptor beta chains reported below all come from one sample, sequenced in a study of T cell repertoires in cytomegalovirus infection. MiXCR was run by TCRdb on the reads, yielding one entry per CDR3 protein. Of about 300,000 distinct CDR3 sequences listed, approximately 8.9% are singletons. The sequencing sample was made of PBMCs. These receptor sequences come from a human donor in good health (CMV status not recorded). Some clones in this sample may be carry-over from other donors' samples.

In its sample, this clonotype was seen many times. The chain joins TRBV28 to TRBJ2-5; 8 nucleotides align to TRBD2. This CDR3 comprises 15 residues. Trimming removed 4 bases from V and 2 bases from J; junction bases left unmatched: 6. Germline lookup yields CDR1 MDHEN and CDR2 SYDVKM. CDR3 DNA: TGTGCCAGCAGTTCTGCGGGGGGCGGTCAAGAGACCCAGTACTTC. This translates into CASSSAGGGQETQYF.

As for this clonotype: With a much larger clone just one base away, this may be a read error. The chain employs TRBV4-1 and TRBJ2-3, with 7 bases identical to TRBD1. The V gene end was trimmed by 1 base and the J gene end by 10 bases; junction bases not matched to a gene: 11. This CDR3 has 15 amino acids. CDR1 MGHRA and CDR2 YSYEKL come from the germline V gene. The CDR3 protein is CASSQAWDSRRAQYF. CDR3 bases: TGCGCCAGCAGCCAAGCCTGGGACAGCCGTCGTGCGCAGTATTTT.

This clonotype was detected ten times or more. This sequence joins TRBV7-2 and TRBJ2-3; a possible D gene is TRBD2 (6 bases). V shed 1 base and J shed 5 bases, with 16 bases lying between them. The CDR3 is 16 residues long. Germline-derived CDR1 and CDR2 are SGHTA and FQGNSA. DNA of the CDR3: TGTGCCAGCAGCTTAGGTCATGGGCGGGGCCGAGATACGCAGTATTTT. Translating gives CASSLGHGRGRDTQYF.

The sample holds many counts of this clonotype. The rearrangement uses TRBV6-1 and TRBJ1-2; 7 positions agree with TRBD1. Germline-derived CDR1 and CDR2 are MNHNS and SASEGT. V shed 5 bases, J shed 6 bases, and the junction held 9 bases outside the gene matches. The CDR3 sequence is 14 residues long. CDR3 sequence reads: CASSLTTGADGYTF. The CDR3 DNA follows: TGTGCCAGCAGTTTAACCACAGGGGCGGATGGCTACACCTTC.

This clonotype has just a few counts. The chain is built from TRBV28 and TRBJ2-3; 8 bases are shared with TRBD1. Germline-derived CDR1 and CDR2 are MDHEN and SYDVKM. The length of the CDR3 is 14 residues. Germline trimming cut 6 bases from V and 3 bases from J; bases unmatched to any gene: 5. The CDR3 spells CASRRQGLTDTQYF. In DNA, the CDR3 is TGTGCCAGCAGGCGACAGGGGTTAACAGATACGCAGTATTTT. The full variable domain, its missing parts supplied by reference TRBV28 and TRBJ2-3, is DVKVTQSSRYLVKRTGEKVFLECVQDMDHENMFWYRQDPGLGLRLIYFSYDVKMKEKGDIPEGYSVSREKKERFSLILESASTNQTSMYLCASRRQGLTDTQYFGPGTRLTVL.

CDR3 loop: CASKERGPPTDTQYF. The CDR3 DNA reads TGTGCCAGCAAGGAGCGGGGGCCCCCCACAGATACGCAGTATTTT. The chain links TRBV6-2 or TRBV6-3 to TRBJ2-3; 8 bases map to TRBD2. CDR1 and CDR2 (germline): MNHEY, SVGEGT. The V segment lost 7 bases and the J segment 2 bases; nucleotides outside the gene matches: 8. The CDR3 has 15 amino acids.

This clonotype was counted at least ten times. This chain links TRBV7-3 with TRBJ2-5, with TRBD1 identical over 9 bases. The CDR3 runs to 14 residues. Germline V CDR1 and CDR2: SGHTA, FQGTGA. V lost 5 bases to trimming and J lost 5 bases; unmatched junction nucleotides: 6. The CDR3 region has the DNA TGTGCCAGCAGCCCTACAGGGGGCGAGGAGACCCAGTACTTC. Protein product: CASSPTGGEETQYF.

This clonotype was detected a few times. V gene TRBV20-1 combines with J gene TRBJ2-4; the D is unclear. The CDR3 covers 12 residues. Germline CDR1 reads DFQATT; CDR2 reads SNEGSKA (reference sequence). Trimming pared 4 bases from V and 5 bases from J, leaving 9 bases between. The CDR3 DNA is TGCAGTGCTAACCCACAGCAAAACATTCAGTACTTC. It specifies CSANPQQNIQYF.

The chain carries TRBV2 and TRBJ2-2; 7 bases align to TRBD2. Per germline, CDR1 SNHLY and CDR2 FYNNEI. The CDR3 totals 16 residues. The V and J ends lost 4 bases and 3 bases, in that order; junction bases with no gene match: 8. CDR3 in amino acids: CASSVSAGRDTGELFF. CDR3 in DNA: TGTGCCAGCAGTGTCTCGGCAGGGAGGGACACCGGGGAGCTGTTTTTT.

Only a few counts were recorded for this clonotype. The chain's CDR3 is CASSRPTGREQFF. For the CDR3, the DNA is TGTGCCAGCAGCCGTCCGACAGGAAGGGAGCAGTTCTTC. The chain is built from TRBV14 and TRBJ2-1; perhaps TRBD1 as D (6 bases). This CDR3 has 13 residues. CDR1 SGHDN and CDR2 FVKESK come from the germline V gene. V was pared by 4 bases and J by 10 bases, with 14 bases between. Filled out from reference TRBV14 and TRBJ2-1, the complete variable domain reads EAGVTQFPSHSVIEKGQTVTLRCDPISGHDNLYWYRRVMGKEIKFLLHFVKESKQDESGMPNNRFLAERTGGTYSTLKVQPAELEDSGVYFCASSRPTGREQFFGPGTRLTVL.

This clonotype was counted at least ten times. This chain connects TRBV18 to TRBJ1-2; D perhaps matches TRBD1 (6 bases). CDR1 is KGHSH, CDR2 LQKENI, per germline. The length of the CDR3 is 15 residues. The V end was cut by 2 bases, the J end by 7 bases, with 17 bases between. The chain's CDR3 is CASSPEGDLFRGYTF. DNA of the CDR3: TGTGCCAGCTCACCAGAGGGGGACCTGTTTCGTGGCTACACCTTC.

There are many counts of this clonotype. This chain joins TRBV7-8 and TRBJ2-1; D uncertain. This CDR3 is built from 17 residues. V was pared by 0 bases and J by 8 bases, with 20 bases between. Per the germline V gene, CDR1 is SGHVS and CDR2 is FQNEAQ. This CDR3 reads CASSLAQTSHLIDEQFF. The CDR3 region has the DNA TGTGCCAGCAGCTTAGCCCAGACTTCCCACCTAATAGATGAGCAGTTCTTC.

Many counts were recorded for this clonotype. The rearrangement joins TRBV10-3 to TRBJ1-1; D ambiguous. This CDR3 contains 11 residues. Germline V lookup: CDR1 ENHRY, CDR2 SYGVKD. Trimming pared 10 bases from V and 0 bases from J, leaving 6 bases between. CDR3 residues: CATTMNTEAFF. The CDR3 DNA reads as TGTGCCACCACAATGAACACTGAAGCTTTCTTT.

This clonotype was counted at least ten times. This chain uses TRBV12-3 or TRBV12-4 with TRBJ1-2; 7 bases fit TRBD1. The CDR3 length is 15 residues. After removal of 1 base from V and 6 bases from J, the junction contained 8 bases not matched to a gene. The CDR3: CASSLGQTGLNGYTF. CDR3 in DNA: TGTGCCAGCAGTTTAGGGCAGACAGGGTTGAATGGCTACACCTTC.

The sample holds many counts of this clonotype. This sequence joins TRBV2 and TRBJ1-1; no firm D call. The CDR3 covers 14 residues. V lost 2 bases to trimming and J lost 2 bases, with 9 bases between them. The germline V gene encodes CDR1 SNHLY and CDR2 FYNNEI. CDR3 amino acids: CASSENGGNTEAFF. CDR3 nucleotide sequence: TGTGCCAGCAGTGAAAACGGCGGAAACACTGAAGCTTTCTTT. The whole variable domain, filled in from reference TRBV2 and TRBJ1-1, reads EPEVTQTPSHQVTQMGQEVILRCVPISNHLYFYWYRQILGQKVEFLVSFYNNEISEKSEIFDDQFSVERPDGSNFTLKIRSTKLEDSAMYFCASSENGGNTEAFFGQGTRLTVV.